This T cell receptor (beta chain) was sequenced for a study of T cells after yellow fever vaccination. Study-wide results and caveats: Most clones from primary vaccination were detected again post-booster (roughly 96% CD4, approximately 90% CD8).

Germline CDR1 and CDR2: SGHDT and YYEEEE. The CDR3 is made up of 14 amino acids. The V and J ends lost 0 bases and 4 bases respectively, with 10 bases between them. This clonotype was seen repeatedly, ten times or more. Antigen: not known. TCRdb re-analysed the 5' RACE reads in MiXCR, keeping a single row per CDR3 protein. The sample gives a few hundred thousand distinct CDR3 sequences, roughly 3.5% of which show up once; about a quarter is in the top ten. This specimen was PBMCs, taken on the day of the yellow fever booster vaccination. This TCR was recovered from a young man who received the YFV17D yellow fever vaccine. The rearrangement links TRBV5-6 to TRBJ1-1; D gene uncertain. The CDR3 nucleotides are TGTGCCAGCAGCTTGGCGTTAGAGGGCACTGAAGCTTTCTTT. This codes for CASSLALEGTEAFF. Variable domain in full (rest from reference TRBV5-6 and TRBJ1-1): DAGVTQSPTHLIKTRGQQVTLRCSPKSGHDTVSWYQQALGQGPQFIFQYYEEEERQRGNFPDRFSGHQFPNYSSELNVNALLLGDSALYLCASSLALEGTEAFFGQGTRLTVV.